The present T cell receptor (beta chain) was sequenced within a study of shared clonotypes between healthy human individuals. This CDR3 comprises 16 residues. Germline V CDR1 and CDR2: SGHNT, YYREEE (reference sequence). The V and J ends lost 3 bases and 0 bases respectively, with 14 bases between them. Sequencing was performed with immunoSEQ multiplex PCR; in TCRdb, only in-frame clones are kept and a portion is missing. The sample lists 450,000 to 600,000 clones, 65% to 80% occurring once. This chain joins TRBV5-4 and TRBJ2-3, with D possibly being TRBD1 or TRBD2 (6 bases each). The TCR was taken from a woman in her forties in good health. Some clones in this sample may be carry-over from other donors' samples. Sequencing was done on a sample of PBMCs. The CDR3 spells CASSWGAGTSTDTQYF. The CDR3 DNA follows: TGTGCCAGCAGCTGGGGGGCCGGGACTAGCACAGATACGCAGTATTTT.